These T cell receptor beta chains were read from a single sample in a study of T-cell reconstitution after alpha-beta-depleted transplantation in children. TCRdb ran MiXCR on the PCR reads and lists one entry per CDR3 protein. The sample yields hundreds of thousands of distinct CDR3 sequences, 20% to 25% seen once. Sequencing was performed on PBMCs, mostly from graft donor cells, taken 360 days after TCRalphabeta/CD19-depleted stem cell transplant. Source of these receptors: a boy under three years old who had a stem cell transplant for acute myeloid leukemia, so the T cells may come from the graft donor. The conserved cysteine and the conserved F or W are not part of the CDR3 here. The order of the fields is CDR3 protein, clone size, J gene, V gene. Only some rows state a clone size, as once, few, many or a class for expanded clones.

CDR3: ASCRLAGAGEQF; size: -; J: TRBJ2-1; V: TRBV7-2
CDR3: ASSPEVPKSQY; size: few; J: TRBJ2-5; V: TRBV7-2
CDR3: ASRAQH; size: few; J: TRBJ1-5; V: TRBV6-5
CDR3: ASSYSLDQGNEKLF; size: -; J: TRBJ1-4; V: TRBV6-5
CDR3: SVDRTYNEQF; size: few; J: TRBJ2-1; V: TRBV29-1
CDR3: ASRFPGQPNTEAF; size: many; J: TRBJ1-1; V: TRBV7-9
CDR3: ASSLGQGGTQY; size: many; J: TRBJ2-5; V: TRBV12-3/TRBV12-4
CDR3: ASSPPGVGKETQY; size: -; J: TRBJ2-5; V: TRBV7-2
CDR3: ASSPRDGYSPLH; size: many; J: TRBJ1-6; V: TRBV4-3
CDR3: ASSSIDREGVDNQPQH; size: many; J: TRBJ1-5; V: TRBV7-9
CDR3: ASTRTTSYEQY; size: few; J: TRBJ2-7; V: TRBV7-2
CDR3: ASFDSGRLLPAPYNEQF; size: -; J: TRBJ2-1; V: TRBV12-3/TRBV12-4